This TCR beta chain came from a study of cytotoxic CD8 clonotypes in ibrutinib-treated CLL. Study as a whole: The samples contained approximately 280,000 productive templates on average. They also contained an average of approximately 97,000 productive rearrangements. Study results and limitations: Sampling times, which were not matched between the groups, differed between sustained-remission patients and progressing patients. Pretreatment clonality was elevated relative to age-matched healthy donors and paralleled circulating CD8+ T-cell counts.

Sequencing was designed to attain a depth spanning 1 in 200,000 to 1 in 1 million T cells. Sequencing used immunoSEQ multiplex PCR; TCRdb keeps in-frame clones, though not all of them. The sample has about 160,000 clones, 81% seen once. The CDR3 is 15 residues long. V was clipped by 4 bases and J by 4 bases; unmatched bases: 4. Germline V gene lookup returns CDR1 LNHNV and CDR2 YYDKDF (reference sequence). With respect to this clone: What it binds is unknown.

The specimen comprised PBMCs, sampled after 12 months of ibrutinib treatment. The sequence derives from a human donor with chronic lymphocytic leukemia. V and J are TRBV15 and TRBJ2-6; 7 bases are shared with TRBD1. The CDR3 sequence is CATSNRGRGANVLTF. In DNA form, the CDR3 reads TGTGCCACCAGCAACAGGGGTCGCGGGGCCAACGTCCTGACTTTC.